The rows below give T cell receptor beta chains drawn from one sample of a study of cytomegalovirus exposure and HLA in healthy donors. Some clones are missing from TCRdb's copy, which holds only in-frame ones; the method was immunoSEQ multiplex PCR. The sample holds approximately 100,000 clones, over 50% seen once. What was sequenced was PBMCs. The receptors shown here come from a man between 25 and 39 years old in good health and CMV-seronegative. Both conserved end residues are part of each CDR3. The D gene is left open where the match is weak. Size values are once, few and many counts, or a class for expanded clones, and some rows have none.

>TRBD2|.|TRBV7-3|TRBJ2-5
TGTGCCAGCAGCGGCGGGGGACCCACGGAGACCCAGTACTTC
CASSGGGPTETQYF
>TRBD2|few|TRBV15|TRBJ2-6
TGTGCCACCAGCAGAGATCTGAGGGCTAGCGGGGGTGACTCTGGGGCCAACGTCCTGACTTTC
CATSRDLRASGGDSGANVLTF
>TRBD2|few|TRBV19|TRBJ2-1
TGTGCCACCGAACTAGCGGGAGGGCCAAATGAGCAGTTCTTC
CATELAGGPNEQFF
>.|.|TRBV7-3|TRBJ2-1
TGTGCCAGCAGCCCCCGAGCTCAGGGGTTTTTTTACAATGAGCAGTTCTTC
CASSPRAQGFFYNEQFF
>.|.|TRBV6-1|TRBJ2-7
TGTGCCAGCAAGAACGGAGGCTACGAGCAGTACTTC
CASKNGGYEQYF
>TRBD1|few|TRBV19|TRBJ2-1
TGTGCCAGGGGGACAGGGGCGAATGAGCAGTTCTTC
CARGTGANEQFF
>TRBD2|once|TRBV12-5|TRBJ2-2
TGTGCTAGTGGCACCGGGACTAGCGGGAGAAACACCGGGGAGCTGTTTTTT
CASGTGTSGRNTGELFF
>.|.|TRBV6-6|TRBJ2-5
TGTGCCAGCAGTTCTCACACGGGTGGCCAAGAGACCCAGTACTTC
CASSSHTGGQETQYF
>.|.|TRBV2|TRBJ1-1
TGTGCCAGCAGCTACAGAAACCAGAACACTGAAGCTTTCTTT
CASSYRNQNTEAFF
>TRBD2|few|TRBV30|TRBJ2-3
TGTGCCTGGAGTGGGGCCAGCGGGAGCAGAGATACGCAGTATTTT
CAWSGASGSRDTQYF
>.|few|TRBV27|TRBJ2-7
TGTGCCAGCAGTTTATTTAGGGGGACCGAGCAGTACTTC
CASSLFRGTEQYF
>TRBD2|.|TRBV7-6|TRBJ2-3
TGTGCCAGCAGCATCCAACTAGCGGGAGTATCAGATACGCAGTATTTT
CASSIQLAGVSDTQYF
>TRBD2|.|TRBV19|TRBJ2-3
TGTGCCAGTAGTTTAGCGGGAGAGGGGCCAGATACGCAGTATTTT
CASSLAGEGPDTQYF
>TRBD2|few|TRBV7-3|TRBJ2-1
TGTGCCAGCAGCTTAGGTAGCGGGAGCGCCGGGAGCGAGCAGTTCTTC
CASSLGSGSAGSEQFF
>.|.|TRBV12-5|TRBJ2-1
TGTGCTAGTGGTTTGTGGGTAGGGGTGGACAATGAGCAGTTCTTC
CASGLWVGVDNEQFF
>TRBD1|few|TRBV29-1|TRBJ2-5
TGCAGCGCCGGGGGACAGGGAACTCAGTACTTC
CSAGGQGTQYF
>TRBD1|.|TRBV7-8|TRBJ1-5
TGTGCCAGCAGCCCCGGACAGGCAGGAAGCAATCAGCCCCAGCATTTT
CASSPGQAGSNQPQHF
>.|.|TRBV7-3|TRBJ2-2
TGTGCCAGTAGCCCCTCGGACATCGCGAACACCGGGGAGCTGTTTTTT
CASSPSDIANTGELFF
>.|.|TRBV15|TRBJ1-1
TGTGCCACCAGCAGAAACAGGGTCGAAGCTTTCTTT
CATSRNRVEAFF
>TRBD1|few|TRBV6-1|TRBJ2-7
TGTGCCAGCAGTGAACCGGATACAGGGGGCTACTACGAGCAGTACTTC
CASSEPDTGGYYEQYF